This T cell receptor (beta chain) appears in the sequencing data of a study of blood T cell repertoires in COVID-19. V was shortened by 0 bases and J by 5 bases, with 11 bases between the two germline ends. CDR1 and CDR2 (germline): LGHNA, YSLEER. The CDR3 loop spans 15 amino acids. Repertoires were generated with immunoSEQ multiplex PCR, while TCRdb's copy carries only in-frame clones and drops some. The sample has about 160,000 clones, 79% seen once. The sequenced sample was peripheral blood. The rearrangement links TRBV4-3 to TRBJ1-5, with no clear D. This TCR was sampled from a woman aged 55-75 years with COVID-19, enrolled during active disease. The CDR3 loop reads CASSQDVGVDQPQHF. The CDR3 region has the DNA TGCGCCAGCAGCCAAGATGTGGGAGTGGATCAGCCCCAGCATTTT.